This T cell receptor beta chain was sequenced in a study of T cell clones after liver transplantation. This CDR3 is 15 amino acids long. CDR1 and CDR2 (germline): SGHKS, YYEKEE (reference sequence). Trimming shortened V by 4 bases and J by 4 bases, and 17 bases separated the two germline ends. Profiled with immunoSEQ multiplex PCR; TCRdb holds only in-frame clones, not every one. The sample lists roughly 19,000 clones; nearly 80% were seen once. This clonotype originated in a human patient who received a liver transplant. Some of the T cells may derive from the graft donor. The sequenced sample was CD8+ T cells from blood, obtained more than 53 months after liver transplant. The rearrangement joins TRBV5-5 to TRBJ1-1; a possible D gene is TRBD1 (6 bases). For the CDR3, the DNA is TGTGCCAGCAGCCCGCTTGGGGGCGCGGGCACTGAAGCTTTCTTT. It codes for CASSPLGGAGTEAFF. The full variable domain, with the rest looked up from reference TRBV5-5 and TRBJ1-1, is DAGVTQSPTHLIKTRGQQVTLRCSPISGHKSVSWYQQVLGQGPQFIFQYYEKEERGRGNFPDRFSARQFPNYSSELNVNALLLGDSALYLCASSPLGGAGTEAFFGQGTRLTVV.